The rows below give T cell receptor beta chains drawn from one sample of a study of beta chain features in type 1 diabetes. The table came from immunoSEQ multiplex PCR; TCRdb's copy has only in-frame clones and leaves some out. Of about 650,000 clones listed, over 10% are singletons. The material sequenced was naive CD4+ T cells from blood. All receptors derive from a man in his thirties or forties with type 1 diabetes. The CDR3 runs from the conserved cysteine through the conserved F or W. The order of the fields is clone size, V gene, J gene, D gene, CDR3 DNA, CDR3 protein. D genes are given only for firm matches. A row's size may be missing; if present it is once, few, many or a size class.

>.|TRBV5-1|TRBJ1-1|TRBD1
TGCGCCAGCAGCCTGCAGGGGGCGACTGAAGCTTTCTTT
CASSLQGATEAFF
>.|TRBV19|TRBJ2-7|TRBD1
TGTGCCAGTACCTCGGGACAGGCCTACGAGCAGTACTTC
CASTSGQAYEQYF
>few|TRBV6-5|TRBJ2-5|.
TGTGCCAGCAGTGCGACTAGGTGGGAGACCCAGTACTTC
CASSATRWETQYF
>.|TRBV13|TRBJ1-1|.
TGTGCCAGCAGCTTAGGCCGGGACGGGACTGAAGCTTTCTTT
CASSLGRDGTEAFF
>few|TRBV5-1|TRBJ1-1|TRBD1
TGCGCCAGCAGCCGAACAGGGGGTGAAACTGAAGCTTTCTTT
CASSRTGGETEAFF
>few|TRBV11-1|TRBJ2-5|TRBD2
TGTGCCAGCAGCTTGCCAGCGGGGCACCAAGAGACCCAGTACTTC
CASSLPAGHQETQYF
>few|TRBV7-2|TRBJ1-6|.
TGTGCCAGCAGCTTAGGACCGGATAATTCACCCCTCCACTTT
CASSLGPDNSPLHF
>.|TRBV19|TRBJ1-5|.
TGTGCCAGTAGTATAGATCTACGGGAACAGGCCTCCAATCAGCCCCAGCATTTT
CASSIDLREQASNQPQHF
>.|TRBV10-3|TRBJ2-3|TRBD2
TGTGCCATCAGGGGGGGGACCACAGATACGCAGTATTTT
CAIRGGTTDTQYF
>few|TRBV30|TRBJ2-7|.
TGTGCCTGGAGTGTAAAAATTGGCAGGCGGGACTTC
CAWSVKIGRRDF
>.|TRBV14|TRBJ2-6|.
TGTGCCAGCAGCCGGATCGAATTACAGGGCCCTATCTCTGGGGCCAACGTCCTGACTTTC
CASSRIELQGPISGANVLTF
>.|TRBV12-5|TRBJ1-2|TRBD1
TGTGCTAGTGGACTTGCGACAGGGGTCTTCTATGGCTACACCTTC
CASGLATGVFYGYTF
>.|TRBV4-3|TRBJ2-1|.
TGCGCCAGCAGCCAAAGGACAAGGGATGAGCAGTTCTTC
CASSQRTRDEQFF
>.|TRBV19|TRBJ1-4|TRBD1
TGTGCCAGTAGTATGGTGGGACAGGGGGGTGAAAAACTGTTTTTT
CASSMVGQGGEKLFF
>few|TRBV9|TRBJ2-1|.
TGTGCCAGCAGCGTAGGGGGGACCCTCTCCTACAATGAGCAGTTCTTC
CASSVGGTLSYNEQFF
>.|TRBV11-3|TRBJ2-5|TRBD2
TGTGCCAGCAGCTTAGCGGGACTACTCCAAGAGACCCAGTACTTC
CASSLAGLLQETQYF
>.|TRBV4-3|TRBJ1-2|.
TGCGCCAGCAGCCAAAACCCCGGGACCGCGGAGGGCTACACCTTC
CASSQNPGTAEGYTF
>.|TRBV4-3|TRBJ2-7|.
TGCGCCAGCAGCCAAGAGGATGGCGTCGAGCAGTACTTC
CASSQEDGVEQYF
>few|TRBV4-2|TRBJ2-7|.
TGTGCCAGCAGCCAAGATCGAGCCTACGAGCAGTACTTC
CASSQDRAYEQYF
>.|TRBV27|TRBJ1-2|.
TGTGCCAGCAGTTCTCGACGTGGACAGCCTAACTATGGCTACACCTTC
CASSSRRGQPNYGYTF
>.|TRBV4-3|TRBJ1-3|TRBD1
TGCGCCAGCAGCCAAACGGGGACAGGGGTTCGGCCTGGAAACACCATATATTTT
CASSQTGTGVRPGNTIYF
>many|TRBV25-1|TRBJ2-7|.
TGTGCCATTCAGGGGCAGGGCCCGCTCTACGAGCAGTACTTC
CAIQGQGPLYEQYF
>few|TRBV28|TRBJ2-3|.
TGTGCCAGCAGTTCCCCGTCCACAGATACGCAGTATTTT
CASSSPSTDTQYF
>.|TRBV19|TRBJ1-1|.
TGTGCCAGTAGTACGGAGACAGGGAACACTGAAGCTTTCTTT
CASSTETGNTEAFF
>few|TRBV7-3|TRBJ1-1|.
TGTGCCAGCAGCTTAGGGCAACCGCACTTGAACACTGAAGCTTTCTTT
CASSLGQPHLNTEAFF
>few|TRBV11-2|TRBJ2-1|TRBD1
TGTGCCAGCAGCTTCGGGACAGGGGCAGCTGAGCAGTTCTTC
CASSFGTGAAEQFF
>few|TRBV5-1|TRBJ2-3|TRBD1
TGCGCCAGCAGCAGCGGACAGGGAAGCCCAGATACGCAGTATTTT
CASSSGQGSPDTQYF
>.|TRBV28|TRBJ1-2|TRBD1
TGTGCCAGCAGTACAGGGGGGTATGGCTACACCTTC
CASSTGGYGYTF
>.|TRBV28|TRBJ2-4|.
TGTGCCAGCACCACGGGGGGCGTGGGGCAAAACATTCAGTACTTC
CASTTGGVGQNIQYF
>few|TRBV5-1|TRBJ2-5|.
TGCGCCAGCAGCTCGACGAACCTCCAGGAGACCCAGTACTTC
CASSSTNLQETQYF
>.|TRBV5-1|TRBJ2-1|.
TGCGCCAGCAGTGCCGGACAGCCAACCAATGAGCAGTTCTTC
CASSAGQPTNEQFF
>.|TRBV7-2|TRBJ2-2|.
TGTGCCAGCAGCTTTGACTGGAGCACCGGGGAGCTGTTTTTT
CASSFDWSTGELFF
>few|TRBV2|TRBJ1-6|TRBD1
TGTGCCAGCAGTGGAGGGGGCGAGCCCTCACCCCTCCACTTT
CASSGGGEPSPLHF
>few|TRBV4-3|TRBJ1-2|.
TGCGCCAGCAGCCAAGAGGTAACCGGGACAAATCCTGGCTACACCTTC
CASSQEVTGTNPGYTF
>few|TRBV5-4|TRBJ1-2|.
TGTGCCAGCAGCTTCGATGAATATGGCTACACCTTC
CASSFDEYGYTF
>.|TRBV7-9|TRBJ2-2|.
TGTGCCAGCAGCTTAGCCCGGACCGGTCCCGACACCGGGGAGCTGTTTTTT
CASSLARTGPDTGELFF
>few|TRBV13|TRBJ2-1|TRBD1
TGTGCCAGCAGCCCAAGGACAGGGAACGGTTATGAGCAGTTCTTC
CASSPRTGNGYEQFF
>.|TRBV10-3|TRBJ1-3|.
TGTGCCACAACGAACAAGTCCACCTCTGGAAACACCATATATTTT
CATTNKSTSGNTIYF
>.|TRBV29-1|TRBJ1-4|.
TGCAGCGTGTCCTTGGGGGCAGGTATAGAAAAACTGTTTTTT
CSVSLGAGIEKLFF
>few|TRBV7-9|TRBJ2-1|.
TGTGCCAGCAGCTCAGCGGACTCCGACTACAATGAGCAGTTCTTC
CASSSADSDYNEQFF
>.|TRBV12-5|TRBJ2-2|.
TGTGCTAGTGGTTTGGGACAGCGCACCGGGGAGCTGTTTTTT
CASGLGQRTGELFF
>.|TRBV5-1|TRBJ2-1|TRBD1
TGCGCCAGCAGCTCAACAGGGGATGAGCAGTTCTTC
CASSSTGDEQFF
>few|TRBV9|TRBJ2-1|TRBD2
TGTGCCAGCAGCGTACAGACTAGCCCCAATGAGCAGTTCTTC
CASSVQTSPNEQFF
>.|TRBV4-2|TRBJ1-6|.
TGTGCCAGCAGACCGGACAGTCCTAATAATTCACCCCTCCACTTT
CASRPDSPNNSPLHF
>.|TRBV29-1|TRBJ1-2|.
TGCAGCGTCGACTTATGGAACTATGGCTACACCTTC
CSVDLWNYGYTF
>.|TRBV6-1|TRBJ1-1|.
TGTGCCAGCACCGAGGGGCACATGAACACTGAAGCTTTCTTT
CASTEGHMNTEAFF
>few|TRBV29-1|TRBJ2-7|.
TGCAGCGCTAGCCGGGGCTACGGCTACGAGCAGTACTTC
CSASRGYGYEQYF
>.|TRBV29-1|TRBJ2-2|TRBD2
TGCAGCGTTGGGTCTGGACTAGCGGTAACCGGGGAGCTGTTTTTT
CSVGSGLAVTGELFF
>.|TRBV10-3|TRBJ2-5|.
TGTGCCATCAGTGCGCGGCGAGCGGACCAAGAGACCCAGTACTTC
CAISARRADQETQYF
>few|TRBV30|TRBJ1-2|.
TGTGCCTGGACCGCTTGGAACTATGGCTACACCTTC
CAWTAWNYGYTF
>.|TRBV29-1|TRBJ2-7|TRBD1
TGCAGCGTTGAGGGGACAGGCAGCGGCGAGCAGTACTTC
CSVEGTGSGEQYF
>few|TRBV28|TRBJ2-3|.
TGTGCCAGCAGTTCGAGGGAGAGTGATACGCAGTATTTT
CASSSRESDTQYF
>few|TRBV9|TRBJ2-2|TRBD2
TGTGCCAGCAGCGTAGGACTAGCGGTCAACACCGGGGAGCTGTTTTTT
CASSVGLAVNTGELFF
>few|TRBV11-2|TRBJ2-1|.
TGTGCCAGCAGCCGAGCAGGAATTTCCTACAATGAGCAGTTCTTC
CASSRAGISYNEQFF
>.|TRBV2|TRBJ2-7|TRBD1
TGTGCCAGCACCCGACAGGGTGGTTACGAGCAGTACTTC
CASTRQGGYEQYF